These 7 T cell receptor beta chains share one sample of origin, sequenced in a study of blood T cells in healthy people across ages. The use of a sample-barcoded 5' primer and a J-beta primer mix characterized a second PCR of 7 to 11 cycles. Each CDR3 protein is one row after TCRdb ran MiXCR on the 5' RACE reads. Of around 1,700,000 distinct CDR3 sequences in the sample, approximately 30% are singletons; the top ten hold about 8%. Specimen: blood. The receptor set was obtained from a woman in her twenties or thirties in good health.

The V call is TRBV7-9, the J call TRBJ2-3, with D tentatively TRBD2 (5 bases). V shed 3 bases and J shed 1 base, with 11 bases lying between them. The CDR3 totals 15 residues. CDR1 SEHNR and CDR2 FQNEAQ come from the germline V gene (reference sequence). The CDR3 region is CASSFSGSRTDTQYF. DNA for the CDR3: TGTGCCAGCAGCTTCTCGGGGTCCCGCACAGATACGCAGTATTTT.

The gene calls are TRBV7-2 and TRBJ2-4, with D hard to call. The tail of the sequence fits TRBJ2-7 better, so the J call may be wrong. Germline V CDR1 and CDR2: SGHTA, FQGNSA. The CDR3 spans 11 residues. This CDR3 reads CASSSLYEQYV. The CDR3 region has the DNA TGTGCCAGCAGCTCTCTCTACGAGCAGTACGTC.

V usage is TRBV12-3 or TRBV12-4 and J usage is TRBJ1-6; 8 positions match TRBD1. CDR3 length: 14 residues. Trimming at V came to 5 bases and at J to 8 bases, leaving 5 bases not matched to a gene. As DNA, the CDR3 is TGTGCCAGCAGTGCAGACAGGGGCGATTCACCCCTCCACTTT. It encodes CASSADRGDSPLHF.

This chain links TRBV27 with TRBJ1-2; no firm D call. The V and J ends lost 5 bases and 0 bases respectively, with 22 bases between them. This CDR3 region has 18 residues. CDR1 is MNHEY and CDR2 is SMNVEV in the germline V gene (reference sequence). The CDR3 here is CASSASGVQPLPNYGYTF. Written as DNA, the CDR3 is TGTGCCAGCAGTGCTTCCGGGGTTCAGCCCCTCCCTAACTATGGCTACACCTTC.

This clonotype was recorded only once. The chain couples TRBV11-2 to TRBJ2-7; 14 bases align to TRBD2. This CDR3 is 18 amino acids long. V was clipped by 5 bases and J by 3 bases; unmatched bases: 12. Germline loops: CDR1 SGHAT, CDR2 FQNNGV. The CDR3 spells CASSPHRGLAGAHYEQYF. The CDR3 DNA reads as TGTGCCAGCAGCCCTCACCGGGGACTAGCGGGGGCACACTACGAGCAGTACTTC.

Only a few counts were recorded for this clonotype. The V call is TRBV3-1, the J call TRBJ2-1, with 9 bases fitting TRBD1. Germline V gives CDR1 LGHDT, CDR2 YNNKEL (reference sequence). The CDR3 is 15 amino acids. J was trimmed by 6 bases and V by 6 bases; bases with no gene match: 9. CDR3 nucleotides: TGTGCCAGCAGTCTTGACAGGGGGACAAGCAATGAGCAGTTCTTC. Translated: CASSLDRGTSNEQFF.

This chain uses TRBV7-9 with TRBJ2-7; either TRBD1 or TRBD2 may fit D (5 bases each). CDR3 size: 15 residues. Germline CDR1 SEHNR, CDR2 FQNEAQ (reference sequence). Trimming cost V 6 bases and J 0 bases, with 15 bases left between them. The CDR3 sequence is CASSPMGRSSYEQYF. In DNA form, the CDR3 reads TGTGCCAGCAGTCCGATGGGACGGAGCTCCTACGAGCAGTACTTC.